Sequencing of this T cell receptor beta chain was carried out in a study of identifying expanded T cells in peripheral blood (dated by TCRdb to about 2019). Regarding the study in general: Technical replicates were generated by sequencing separate aliquots of the same genomic DNA pool, and four replicates were compared pairwise. General conclusions and limits of the study: The binomial model flagged 0.95 to 1.5 differentially abundant clones between technical replicates but approximately 15 over about 2 weeks and roughly 19 over four weeks. Across all healthy-donor time intervals, the beta-binomial model significantly cut both the number of clones called differentially abundant and the false-positive rate. The authors expected that biological variance in healthy repertoires might rise further over much longer intervals, such as months to years. In all healthy donors, the variance in clone template counts between samples taken about 14 days apart rose significantly as total template count increased.

During the collection period, no immune events, such as infections, were documented for the healthy donors. To calibrate time-dependent variance in a beta-binomial model of T-cell clone differential abundance, blood repertoires from healthy donors were used as a training cohort. The training cohort comprised about ten healthy donors, 3 female and 7 male. The donors were between roughly 29 and 65 years old, with an average age of around 42 years. Whole blood from each healthy donor was obtained from a commercial supplier and was collected at three time points around two weeks apart. Genomic DNA was extracted from unsorted whole blood for immunosequencing. Turning to this clone: Its binding antigen is unknown. Qualities for individual bases were not recorded, and no much larger clone is one base off.

TCRbeta CDR3 regions were profiled with the immunoSEQ Assay using bias-controlled multiplex PCR amplification of genomic DNA. The study's processing was this. The absolute abundance of each unique TCRbeta CDR3 region was quantified after sequences were collapsed and filtered. Differential abundance was tested with two models: a binomial (Fisher-equivalent) model and a beta-binomial model that adds time-dependent variance fitted from healthy donors. Any clone with fewer than 5 combined templates was excluded, and a clone was called differentially abundant if its Benjamini-Hochberg FDR was below 0.01. In the beta-binomial model, variance was expressed as a function of the total template count across the two samples, in the form v = (b*log(k)+a)^2. TCRdb limited this immuneACCESS table to in-frame rearrangements with V and J called. A share of clones is missing; checked studies link under half to unresolved V genes, and the rest is unexplained. V and J calls and clone size are copied from that table; D and trimming were computed from the DNA. Counted in this sample were 60,000 to 80,000 clones; under 90% of them appeared once. Together, the top ten hold 2.5% to 3.5% of the sample.

The source of this sequence is a person aged 18 to 70 in good health. The sequenced sample consisted of blood.

The CDR3 in this case is CASSRLQGAEDTQYF. In nucleotide form, the sequence is TGCGCCAGCAGCCGCCTACAGGGAGCGGAAGATACGCAGTATTTT. The sequence links TRBV4-1 to TRBJ2-3; TRBD1 might be the D gene, on 6 matching bases. Via the germline V gene, CDR1 is MGHRA and CDR2 YSYEKL. Counted from cysteine to phenylalanine, this CDR3 has 15 amino acids. Of the read, only the CDR3 DNA is kept; its 45 bases are in frame from base 1. At the junction V is shortened by 4 bases and J by 5 bases, with 16 bases in between.